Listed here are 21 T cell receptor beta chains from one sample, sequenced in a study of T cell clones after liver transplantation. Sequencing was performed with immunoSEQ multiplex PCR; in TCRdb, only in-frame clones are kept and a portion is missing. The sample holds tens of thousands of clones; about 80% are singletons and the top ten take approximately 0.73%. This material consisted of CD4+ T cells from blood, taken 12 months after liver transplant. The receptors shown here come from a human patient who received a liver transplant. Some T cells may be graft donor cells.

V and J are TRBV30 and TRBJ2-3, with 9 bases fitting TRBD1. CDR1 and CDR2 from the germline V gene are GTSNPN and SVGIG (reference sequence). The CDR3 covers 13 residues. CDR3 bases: TGTGCTGCGGACAGGGGAGGGGGAGATACGCAGTATTTT. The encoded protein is CAADRGGGDTQYF.

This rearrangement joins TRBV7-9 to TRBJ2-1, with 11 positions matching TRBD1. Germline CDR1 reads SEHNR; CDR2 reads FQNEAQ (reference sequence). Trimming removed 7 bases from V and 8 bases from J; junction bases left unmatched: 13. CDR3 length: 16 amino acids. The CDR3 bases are TGTGCCAGCAACTTCCGGGGACAGGGGGAGATAGATGAGCAGTTCTTC. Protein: CASNFRGQGEIDEQFF.

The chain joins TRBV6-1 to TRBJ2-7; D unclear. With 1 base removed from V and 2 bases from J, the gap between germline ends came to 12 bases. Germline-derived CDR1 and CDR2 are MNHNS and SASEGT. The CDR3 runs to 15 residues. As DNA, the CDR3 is TGTGCCAGCAGTGAAGTTGGTCTATCCACCTACGAGCAGTACTTC. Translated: CASSEVGLSTYEQYF.

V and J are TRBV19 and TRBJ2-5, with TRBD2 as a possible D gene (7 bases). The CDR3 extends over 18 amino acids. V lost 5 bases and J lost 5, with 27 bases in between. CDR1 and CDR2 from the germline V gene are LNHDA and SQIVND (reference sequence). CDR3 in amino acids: CASSPMGASGVDRETQYF. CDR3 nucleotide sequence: TGTGCCAGTAGTCCTATGGGGGCTAGCGGAGTCGATAGGGAGACCCAGTACTTC.

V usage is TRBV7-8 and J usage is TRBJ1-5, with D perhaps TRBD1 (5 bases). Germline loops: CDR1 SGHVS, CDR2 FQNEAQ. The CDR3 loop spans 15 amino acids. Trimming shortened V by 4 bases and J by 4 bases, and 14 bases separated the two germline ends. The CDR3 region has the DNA TGTGCCAGCAGCTCCTTGACCGGGGGGAATCAGCCCCAGCATTTT. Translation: CASSSLTGGNQPQHF.

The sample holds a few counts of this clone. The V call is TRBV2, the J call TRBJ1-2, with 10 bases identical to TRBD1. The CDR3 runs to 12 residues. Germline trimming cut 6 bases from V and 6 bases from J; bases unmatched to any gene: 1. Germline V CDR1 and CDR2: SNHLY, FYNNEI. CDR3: CASRGQGNGYTF. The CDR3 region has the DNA TGTGCCAGCAGGGGACAGGGGAATGGCTACACCTTC.

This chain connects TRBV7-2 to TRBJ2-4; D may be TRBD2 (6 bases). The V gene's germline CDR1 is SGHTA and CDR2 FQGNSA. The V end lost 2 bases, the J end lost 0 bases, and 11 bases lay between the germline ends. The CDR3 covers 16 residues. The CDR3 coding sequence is TGTGCCAGCAGCTTAAGGAGGGCTTCAGCCAAAAACATTCAGTACTTC. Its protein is CASSLRRASAKNIQYF.

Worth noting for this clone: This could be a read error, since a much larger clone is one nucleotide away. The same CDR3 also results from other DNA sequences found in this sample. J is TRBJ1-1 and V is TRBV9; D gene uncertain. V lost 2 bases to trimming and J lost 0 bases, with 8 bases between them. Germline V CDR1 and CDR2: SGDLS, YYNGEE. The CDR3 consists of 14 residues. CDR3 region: CASSVTGLNTEAFF. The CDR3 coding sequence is TGTGCCAGCAGCGTCACGGGCCTGAACACTGAAGCTTTCTTT.

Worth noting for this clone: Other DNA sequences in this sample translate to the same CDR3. The CDR3 nucleotides are TGTGCCAGCAGCTTCGGGGGGAACACTGAAGCTTTCTTT. Amino acids: CASSFGGNTEAFF. The chain uses TRBV5-4 and TRBJ1-1; tentative D call: TRBD1 (5 bases). Trimming shortened V by 2 bases and J by 1 base, and 6 bases separated the two germline ends. The CDR3 spans 13 residues. The germline V gene encodes CDR1 SGHNT and CDR2 YYREEE (reference sequence).

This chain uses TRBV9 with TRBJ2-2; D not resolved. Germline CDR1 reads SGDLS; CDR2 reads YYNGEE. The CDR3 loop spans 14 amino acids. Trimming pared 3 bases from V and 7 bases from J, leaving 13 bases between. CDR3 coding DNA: TGTGCCAGCAGCGCCGACCTTGGTGGCGGGGAGCTGTTTTTT. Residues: CASSADLGGGELFF.

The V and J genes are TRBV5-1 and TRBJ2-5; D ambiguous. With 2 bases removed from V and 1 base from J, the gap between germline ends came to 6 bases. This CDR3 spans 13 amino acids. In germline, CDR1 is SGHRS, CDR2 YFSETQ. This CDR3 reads CASSFGSQETQYF. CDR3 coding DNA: TGCGCCAGCAGCTTTGGCAGCCAAGAGACCCAGTACTTC.

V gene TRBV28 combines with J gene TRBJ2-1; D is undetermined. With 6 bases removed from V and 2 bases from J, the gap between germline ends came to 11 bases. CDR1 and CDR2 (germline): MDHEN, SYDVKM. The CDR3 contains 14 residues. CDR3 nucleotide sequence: TGTGCCAGCAGGGCGGAGTTAGCCTACAATGAGCAGTTCTTC. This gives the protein CASRAELAYNEQFF.

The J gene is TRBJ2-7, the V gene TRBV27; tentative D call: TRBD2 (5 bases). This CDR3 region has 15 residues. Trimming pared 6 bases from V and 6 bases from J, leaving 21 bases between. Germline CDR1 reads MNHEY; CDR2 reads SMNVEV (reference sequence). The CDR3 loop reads CASRPRPLRGREQYF. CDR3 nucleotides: TGTGCCAGCAGACCTAGACCACTACGAGGGCGCGAGCAGTACTTC.

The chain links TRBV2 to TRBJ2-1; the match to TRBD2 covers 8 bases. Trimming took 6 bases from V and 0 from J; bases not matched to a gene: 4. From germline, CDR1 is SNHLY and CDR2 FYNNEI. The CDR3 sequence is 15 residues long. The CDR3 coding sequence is TGTGCCAGCAGCAGAACTAGCGGCTCCTACAATGAGCAGTTCTTC. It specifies CASSRTSGSYNEQFF.

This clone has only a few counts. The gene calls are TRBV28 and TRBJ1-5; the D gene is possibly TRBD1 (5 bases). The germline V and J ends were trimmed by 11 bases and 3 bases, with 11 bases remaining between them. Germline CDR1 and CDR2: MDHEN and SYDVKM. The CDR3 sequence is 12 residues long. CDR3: CAWGRFNQPQHF. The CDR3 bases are TGTGCCTGGGGACGTTTCAATCAGCCCCAGCATTTT.

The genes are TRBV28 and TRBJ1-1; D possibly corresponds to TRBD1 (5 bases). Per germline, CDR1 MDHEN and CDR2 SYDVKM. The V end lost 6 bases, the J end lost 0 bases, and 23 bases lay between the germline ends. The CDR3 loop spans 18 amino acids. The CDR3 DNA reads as TGTGCCAGCAGATTCCGTGGGGGGAGGTTATCGGTGAACACTGAAGCTTTCTTT. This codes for CASRFRGGRLSVNTEAFF.

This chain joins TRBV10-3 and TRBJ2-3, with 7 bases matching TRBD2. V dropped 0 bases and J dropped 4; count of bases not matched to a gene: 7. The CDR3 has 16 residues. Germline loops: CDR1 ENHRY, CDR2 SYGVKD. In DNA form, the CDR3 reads TGTGCCATCAGTGAGTCGGCTAGCGGATCCGCAGATACGCAGTATTTT. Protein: CAISESASGSADTQYF.

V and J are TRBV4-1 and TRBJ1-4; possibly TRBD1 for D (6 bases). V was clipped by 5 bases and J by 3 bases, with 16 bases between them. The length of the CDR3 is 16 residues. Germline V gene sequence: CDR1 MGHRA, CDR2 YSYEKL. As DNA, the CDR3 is TGCGCCAGCAGCAGAGGGGGGGTTTTGTCTAATGAAAAACTGTTTTTT. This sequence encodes CASSRGGVLSNEKLFF.

CDR3 in amino acids: CASSLGWGRPYGYTF. The CDR3 nucleotides are TGTGCCAGCAGTTTAGGGTGGGGCAGGCCCTATGGCTACACCTTC. The chain has TRBV28 and TRBJ1-2, with D perhaps matching TRBD1 (5 bases). Germline V gene sequence: CDR1 MDHEN, CDR2 SYDVKM. The CDR3 covers 15 residues. V lost 2 bases and J lost 4, with 14 bases in between.

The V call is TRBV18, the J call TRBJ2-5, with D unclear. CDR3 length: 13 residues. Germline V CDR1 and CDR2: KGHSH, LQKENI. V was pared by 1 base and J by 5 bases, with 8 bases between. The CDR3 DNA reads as TGTGCCAGCTCACCACAGGGATTGGAGACCCAGTACTTC. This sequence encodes CASSPQGLETQYF.

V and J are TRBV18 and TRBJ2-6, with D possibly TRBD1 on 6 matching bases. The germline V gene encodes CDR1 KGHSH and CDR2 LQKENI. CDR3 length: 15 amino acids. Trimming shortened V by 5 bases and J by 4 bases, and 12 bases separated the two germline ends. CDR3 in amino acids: CASSAQGSGANVLTF. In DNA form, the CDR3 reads TGTGCCAGCTCAGCGCAGGGGTCCGGGGCCAACGTCCTGACTTTC.